This entry describes one T cell receptor beta chain. This entry comes from a study of PD-1 blockade in mismatch repair-deficient tumors. The table came from immunoSEQ multiplex PCR; TCRdb's copy has only in-frame clones and leaves some out. In the table there are roughly 50,000 clones, roughly 80% of which are singletons. Losses at the gene ends were 3 bases for V and 0 bases for J; bases not matched to a gene: 4. This CDR3 comprises 15 residues. Germline CDR1 is SGHRS and CDR2 is YFSETQ. V gene TRBV5-1 combines with J gene TRBJ2-3, with 7 positions matching TRBD2. This specimen was peripheral blood, taken more than 19 weeks after starting pembrolizumab. The receptor was isolated from an adult with mismatch repair-deficient cancer. CDR3 region: CASSSLSGSTDTQYF. The DNA for the CDR3 is TGCGCCAGCAGCTCACTTAGCGGGAGCACAGATACGCAGTATTTT.